This T cell receptor beta chain was obtained from a study of PD-L1 blockade in urothelial cancer. For the study at large: Male sex and bladder-origin urothelial cancer were recorded for twenty-five of 29 patients. Blood analysis occurred 3 weeks (second dose) and 6 weeks after treatment start.

Synthetic analogs of TCR templates were spiked into every PCR. Sequencing used immunoSEQ multiplex PCR; TCRdb keeps in-frame clones, though not all of them. Seen here are some 120,000 clones, 75% to 95% observed once, and the top ten hold 3% to 4%. V was trimmed by 0 bases and J by 8 bases, leaving 17 bases between them. This CDR3 is built from 15 residues. Germline assignment: CDR1 SGHKS and CDR2 YYEKEE (reference sequence). Time point denoted: peripheral blood 6 weeks after treatment start. Each patient supplied 1 to 8 pretreatment and on-treatment samples. The J gene is TRBJ1-2, the V gene TRBV5-5; the D gene is possibly TRBD1 (6 bases). Sample: PBMCs, taken around atezolizumab (anti-PD-L1) treatment. The sequence derives from a man aged 60 to 69 with urothelial cancer. The CDR3 DNA reads as TGTGCCAGCAGCTTGGATACAGGGTGGTCGTACGGCTACACCTTC. Residues: CASSLDTGWSYGYTF.